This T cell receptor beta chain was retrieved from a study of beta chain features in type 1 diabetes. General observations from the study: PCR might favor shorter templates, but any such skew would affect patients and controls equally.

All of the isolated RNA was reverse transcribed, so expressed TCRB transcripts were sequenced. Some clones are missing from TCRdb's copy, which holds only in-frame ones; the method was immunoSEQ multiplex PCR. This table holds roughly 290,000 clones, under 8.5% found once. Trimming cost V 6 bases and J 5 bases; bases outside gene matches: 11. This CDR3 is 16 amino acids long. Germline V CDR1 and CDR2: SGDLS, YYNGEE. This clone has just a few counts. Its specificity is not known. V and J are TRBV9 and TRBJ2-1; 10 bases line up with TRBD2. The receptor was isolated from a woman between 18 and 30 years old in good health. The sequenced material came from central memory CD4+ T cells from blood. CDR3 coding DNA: TGTGCCAGCACCCCTGAAGGGCTAGCGGGGGACAATGAGCAGTTCTTC. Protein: CASTPEGLAGDNEQFF.